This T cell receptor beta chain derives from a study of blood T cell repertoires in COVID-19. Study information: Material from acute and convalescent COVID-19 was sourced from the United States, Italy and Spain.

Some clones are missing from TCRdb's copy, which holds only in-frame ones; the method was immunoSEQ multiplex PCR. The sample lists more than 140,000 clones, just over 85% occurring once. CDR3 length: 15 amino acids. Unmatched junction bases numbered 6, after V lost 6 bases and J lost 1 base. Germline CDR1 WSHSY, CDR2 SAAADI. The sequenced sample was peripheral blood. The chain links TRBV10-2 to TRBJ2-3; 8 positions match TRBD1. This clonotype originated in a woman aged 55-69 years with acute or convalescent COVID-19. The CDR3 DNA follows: TGCGCCAGCAGCCAGACAGGGGTGGGCACAGATACGCAGTATTTT. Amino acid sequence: CASSQTGVGTDTQYF.